These 21 T cell receptor beta chains share one sample of origin, sequenced in a study of identical twins. TCRdb ran MiXCR on the 5' RACE reads and lists one entry per CDR3 protein. Of 1.5 million to 2 million distinct CDR3 sequences listed, about 32% were seen once; the top ten hold roughly 0.3%. The sample was cord blood. These receptors originate from a newborn girl in good health.

The rearrangement joins TRBV29-1 to TRBJ1-2; tentative D call: TRBD1 (5 bases). V lost 4 bases to trimming and J lost 6 bases, with 9 bases between them. Germline loops: CDR1 SQVTM, CDR2 ANQGSEA. This CDR3 spans 11 amino acids. In nucleotides, the CDR3 is TGCAGCGTTGCTCAGGGCGATGGCTACACCTTC. As protein: CSVAQGDGYTF. Full variable domain (rest looked up from reference TRBV29-1 and TRBJ1-2): SAVISQKPSRDICQRGTSLTIQCQVDSQVTMMFWYRQQPGQSLTLIATANQGSEATYESGFVIDKFPISRPNLTFSTLTVSNMSPEDSSIYLCSVAQGDGYTFGSGTRLTVV.

The chain uses TRBV9 and TRBJ2-7; D remains unclear. Trimming pared 1 base from V and 0 bases from J, leaving 14 bases between. This CDR3 contains 16 residues. Germline lookup yields CDR1 SGDLS and CDR2 YYNGEE. The CDR3 DNA reads as TGTGCCAGCAGCGTATCCAGTGGCGGTTTCTCCTACGAGCAGTACTTC. It is translated as CASSVSSGGFSYEQYF. Looking up the rest from reference TRBV9 and TRBJ2-7 gives the full variable domain: DSGVTQTPKHLITATGQRVTLRCSPRSGDLSVYWYQQSLDQGLQFLIQYYNGEERAKGNILERFSAQQFPDLHSELNLSSLELGDSALYFCASSVSSGGFSYEQYFGPGTRLTVT.

This rearrangement joins TRBV12-3 or TRBV12-4 to TRBJ2-5; 12 nucleotides align to TRBD2. V lost 6 bases and J lost 11; bases outside the gene matches: 13. The CDR3 loop spans 15 amino acids. CDR3 region: CASSPTSGGLGEQYF. CDR3 nucleotide sequence: TGTGCCAGCAGCCCGACTAGCGGGGGTCTCGGGGAGCAGTACTTC.

This clonotype was seen a few times. The chain combines TRBV5-1 with TRBJ1-2; 7 nucleotides align to TRBD1. CDR1 is SGHRS and CDR2 is YFSETQ in the germline V gene. J lost 6 bases, V lost 2 bases, and 16 bases had no gene match. CDR3 length equals 17 residues. CDR3 protein: CASSFLPSTDRIHGYTF. The CDR3 DNA is TGCGCCAGCAGCTTTCTCCCGAGCACGGACAGGATCCATGGCTACACCTTC.

This clonotype has ten or more counts. This sequence joins TRBV29-1 and TRBJ1-4; no clear D gene. The V gene lost 0 bases and the J gene lost 3 bases, with 5 bases spanning the gap. The CDR3 length is 13 residues. CDR1 and CDR2 (germline): SQVTM, ANQGSEA. The CDR3 coding sequence is TGCAGCGTTGAAGATCCGGCTAATGAAAAACTGTTTTTT. This sequence encodes CSVEDPANEKLFF.

On this clonotype: A much larger clone differs by one base, so this may be a read error. The chain employs TRBV29-1 and TRBJ2-1, with 8 positions matching TRBD2. The J call may be in error: the DNA end matches TRBJ2-7 better. Germline values: CDR1 SQVTM, CDR2 ANQGSEA. There are 12 residues in the CDR3. As DNA, the CDR3 is TGCAGCGGGACTAGCTCCTACAATGAGCAGTACTTC. This codes for CSGTSSYNEQYF.

The rearrangement uses TRBV20-1 and TRBJ2-7; perhaps D is TRBD1 or TRBD2 (5 bases each). This CDR3 contains 14 residues. Trimming pared 0 bases from V and 0 bases from J, leaving 9 bases between. The V gene's germline CDR1 is DFQATT and CDR2 SNEGSKA (reference sequence). CDR3 bases: TGCAGTGCTAGAGATGTGGGGGACTCCTACGAGCAGTACTTC. Its translation is CSARDVGDSYEQYF.

The CDR3 nucleotides are TGTGCCATCAGTGAAGGACTAGCGGGGGCGGGGAATGAGCAGTACTTC. Encoded protein: CAISEGLAGAGNEQYF. The chain joins TRBV10-3 to TRBJ2-5, with 13 bases lining up with TRBD2. Per the germline V gene, CDR1 is ENHRY and CDR2 is SYGVKD. This CDR3 region has 16 residues. The V gene end was trimmed by 3 bases and the J gene end by 11 bases; junction bases not matched to a gene: 12.

V is TRBV30 and J is TRBJ2-5; perhaps TRBD1 as D (5 bases). V gave up 4 bases and J gave up 0 bases, with 9 bases separating them. The germline V gene encodes CDR1 GTSNPN and CDR2 SVGIG (reference sequence). CDR3 length equals 13 residues. In DNA, the CDR3 is TGTGCCTGGACAGGGATGTACCAAGAGACCCAGTACTTC. Amino acids: CAWTGMYQETQYF.

V and J are TRBV5-5 and TRBJ2-5, with 7 nucleotides matching TRBD1. Judging by the DNA end, TRBJ2-7 fits better; the J call may be wrong. Germline loops: CDR1 SGHKS, CDR2 YYEKEE (reference sequence). The CDR3 loop spans 14 amino acids. CDR3 coding DNA: TGTGCCAGCAGCGCCGGACAGGTGTCCTACGAGCAGTACTTC. Translating it yields CASSAGQVSYEQYF.

The chain combines TRBV7-9 with TRBJ1-2; D is undetermined. Per the germline V gene, CDR1 is SEHNR and CDR2 is FQNEAQ (reference sequence). This CDR3 is built from 11 residues. Trimming left V 7 bases short and J 8 bases short, with 11 bases between. The DNA for the CDR3 is TGTGCCAGCAAGGGAGTAAAGGGCTACACCTTC. Protein sequence: CASKGVKGYTF.

The rearrangement uses TRBV15 and TRBJ1-4; no firm D call. V lost 1 base and J lost 10, with 7 bases in between. Germline lookup yields CDR1 LNHNV and CDR2 YYDKDF (reference sequence). The CDR3 contains 12 residues. The CDR3 here is CATSRVGGKLFF. The DNA for the CDR3 is TGTGCCACCAGCAGAGTTGGTGGAAAACTGTTTTTT. The full variable domain, its missing parts supplied by reference TRBV15 and TRBJ1-4, is DAMVIQNPRYQVTQFGKPVTLSCSQTLNHNVMYWYQQKSSQAPKLLFHYYDKDFNNEADTPDNFQSRRPNTSFCFLDIRSPGLGDTAMYLCATSRVGGKLFFGSGTQLSVL.

There are a few counts of this clonotype. The chain combines TRBV24-1 with TRBJ2-2; maybe TRBD1 (5 bases). Trimming took off 8 bases at V and 1 base at J, with 10 bases between the two ends. CDR3 length: 14 residues. Germline V gives CDR1 KGHDR, CDR2 SFDVKD. CDR3 sequence (DNA): TGTGCCACCACCGAAACAGGGAACACCGGGGAGCTGTTTTTT. Translating it yields CATTETGNTGELFF.

The sample holds a few counts of this clonotype. The rearrangement links TRBV7-9 to TRBJ2-5; D assignment may be TRBD1 or TRBD2 (5 bases each). Germline loops: CDR1 SEHNR, CDR2 FQNEAQ (reference sequence). The CDR3 length is 17 residues. The V and J ends lost 3 bases and 2 bases respectively, with 19 bases between them. The CDR3 DNA follows: TGTGCCAGCAGCTTTTACACTTTCCGGGACGGTCAAGAGACCCAGTACTTC. Amino acids: CASSFYTFRDGQETQYF.

J is TRBJ2-7 and V is TRBV7-2, with TRBD1 matching over 7 bases. CDR3 size: 16 residues. Germline loops: CDR1 SGHTA, CDR2 FQGNSA. J gave up 1 base and V 3 bases, and 9 bases lay outside the gene matches. CDR3 sequence (DNA): TGTGCCAGCAGCTTTCAGGGGGACCCCATTTCCTACGAGCAGTACTTC. This translates into CASSFQGDPISYEQYF.

The chain couples TRBV10-3 to TRBJ2-7; no clear D gene. CDR3 length: 11 amino acids. Germline-derived CDR1 and CDR2 are ENHRY and SYGVKD. V lost 8 bases, J lost 0 bases, and 5 bases lay in between. In nucleotides, the CDR3 is TGTGCCATCGGAACCTCCTACGAGCAGTACTTC. This gives the protein CAIGTSYEQYF.

The chain employs TRBV6-1 and TRBJ2-7, with 7 nucleotides matching TRBD1. Trimming took 5 bases from V and 7 from J; bases not matched to a gene: 8. Germline assignment: CDR1 MNHNS and CDR2 SASEGT. The CDR3 is 13 amino acids. The DNA for the CDR3 is TGTGCCAGCAGTACTGAGACAGGGTATGAGCAGTACTTC. This translates into CASSTETGYEQYF.

J is TRBJ2-1 and V is TRBV25-1, with D hard to call. This CDR3 region has 13 residues. Trimming took 3 bases from V and 6 from J, leaving 9 bases between them. CDR1 and CDR2 from the germline V gene are MGHDK and SYGVNS. CDR3 in DNA: TGTGCCAGCAGTGAGCTCTTTTTCAATGAGCAGTTCTTC. The encoded protein is CASSELFFNEQFF.

The J gene is TRBJ2-7, the V gene TRBV28, with D uncertain. The ends were cut back, 5 bases at V and 4 bases at J, with 21 bases in the middle. This CDR3 spans 16 amino acids. The V gene's germline CDR1 is MDHEN and CDR2 SYDVKM. Here the CDR3 reads CASSGPTSDPKYEQYF. The CDR3 DNA follows: TGTGCCAGCAGTGGTCCCACGTCCGATCCAAAATACGAGCAGTACTTC.

This clonotype was counted between two and nine times. The chain carries TRBV20-1 and TRBJ2-5; 7 bases agree with TRBD1. The V gene's germline CDR1 is DFQATT and CDR2 SNEGSKA (reference sequence). Trimming took 5 bases from V and 5 from J; bases not matched to a gene: 5. CDR3 length: 12 amino acids. This CDR3 reads CSAALQGETQYF. Here the CDR3 DNA reads TGCAGTGCTGCCCTACAGGGGGAGACCCAGTACTTC.

The V call is TRBV25-1, the J call TRBJ2-7, with 12 bases that match TRBD2. The germline gives CDR1 MGHDK, CDR2 SYGVNS. The CDR3 spans 15 residues. The J segment lost 12 bases and the V segment lost 1 base, leaving 10 bases of the junction unmatched. CDR3 region: CASSEFGTSGSPLYF. CDR3 nucleotide sequence: TGTGCCAGCAGTGAATTTGGGACTAGCGGGTCCCCGCTGTACTTC.